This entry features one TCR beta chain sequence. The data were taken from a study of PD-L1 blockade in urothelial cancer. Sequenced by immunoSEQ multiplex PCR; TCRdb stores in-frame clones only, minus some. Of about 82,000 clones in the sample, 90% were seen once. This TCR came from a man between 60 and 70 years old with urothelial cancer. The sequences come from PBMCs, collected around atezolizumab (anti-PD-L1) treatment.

The CDR3 DNA sequence: TGCGCCAGCAGCCCGGGGGGGACGTACAATGAGCAGTTCTTC. It is translated as CASSPGGTYNEQFF. The V gene is TRBV5-1, the J gene TRBJ2-1; 8 bases match TRBD2. The CDR3 sequence is 14 residues long. Trimming cost V 4 bases and J 4 bases; bases outside gene matches: 4. Looked up from germline, CDR1 is SGHRS and CDR2 is YFSETQ.